This TCR beta chain was observed in a study of blood T cell repertoires in COVID-19. Using immunoSEQ multiplex PCR, the repertoire was profiled, and TCRdb retains in-frame clones only, with some absent. Of about 170,000 clones listed, roughly 80% are singletons. From germline, CDR1 is SGHVS and CDR2 FQNEAQ. The CDR3 sequence is 15 residues long. V shed 5 bases and J 3 bases; nucleotides not matched to a gene: 6. The sequence derives from a woman in her 70s with COVID-19, enrolled during active disease. Source material: peripheral blood. The rearrangement uses TRBV7-8 and TRBJ2-2; 7 bases are a match to TRBD2. Written as DNA, the CDR3 is TGTGCCAGCAGCAATTTCGGGGGGTACACCGGGGAGCTGTTTTTT. It specifies CASSNFGGYTGELFF. The full variable domain, with the rest looked up from reference TRBV7-8 and TRBJ2-2, is GAGVSQSPRYKVAKRGQDVALRCDPISGHVSLFWYQQALGQGPEFLTYFQNEAQLDKSGLPSDRFFAERPEGSVSTLKIQRTQQEDSAVYLCASSNFGGYTGELFFGEGSRLTVL.